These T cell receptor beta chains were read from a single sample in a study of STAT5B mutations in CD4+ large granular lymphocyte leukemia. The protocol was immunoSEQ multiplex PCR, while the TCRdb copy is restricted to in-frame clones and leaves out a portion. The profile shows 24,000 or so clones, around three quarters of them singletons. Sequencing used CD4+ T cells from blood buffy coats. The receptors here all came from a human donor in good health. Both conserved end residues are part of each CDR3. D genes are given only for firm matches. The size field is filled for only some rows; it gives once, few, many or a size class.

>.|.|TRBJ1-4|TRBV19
CASSQGSTNEKLFF
TGTGCCAGTAGCCAGGGTTCAACTAATGAAAAACTGTTTTTT
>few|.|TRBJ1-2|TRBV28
CASSLGQIGGYTF
TGTGCCAGCAGTTTAGGACAGATTGGTGGCTACACCTTC
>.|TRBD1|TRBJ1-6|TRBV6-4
CASSQTGDNSPLHF
TGTGCCAGCAGTCAGACAGGGGATAATTCACCCCTCCACTTT
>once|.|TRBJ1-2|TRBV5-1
CASSPEAGNYGYTF
TGCGCCAGCAGCCCGGAAGCAGGGAACTATGGCTACACCTTC
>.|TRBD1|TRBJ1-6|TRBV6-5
CASSQLGTGNSPLHF
TGTGCCAGCAGTCAGCTCGGGACAGGGAATTCACCCCTCCACTTT
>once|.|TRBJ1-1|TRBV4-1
CASSQDSRQLNTEAFF
TGCGCCAGCAGCCAAGATAGTAGACAGTTGAACACTGAAGCTTTCTTT
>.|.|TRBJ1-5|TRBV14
CASSQRGDLPQHF
TGTGCCAGCAGCCAGAGGGGGGATCTGCCCCAGCATTTT
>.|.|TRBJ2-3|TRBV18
CASSPVLVDTQYF
TGTGCCAGCTCACCAGTTTTGGTAGATACGCAGTATTTT
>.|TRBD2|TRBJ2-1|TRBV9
CASSVLASAGGDSRNEQFF
TGTGCCAGCAGCGTACTTGCGTCGGCGGGAGGGGATTCACGCAATGAGCAGTTCTTC
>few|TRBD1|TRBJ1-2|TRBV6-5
CASSPGTGGGYTF
TGTGCCAGCAGTCCGGGGACAGGGGGTGGCTACACCTTC
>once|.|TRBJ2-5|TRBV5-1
CASSFTGRETQYF
TGCGCCAGCAGCTTTACAGGGCGGGAGACCCAGTACTTC
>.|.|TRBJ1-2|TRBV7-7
CASSSTPSYGYTF
TGTGCTAGCAGCTCAACCCCCAGCTATGGCTACACCTTC
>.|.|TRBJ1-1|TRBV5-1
CASSLMNTEAFF
TGCGCCAGCAGCTTAATGAACACTGAAGCTTTCTTT
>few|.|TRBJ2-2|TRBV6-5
CASSYIRDTGELFF
TGTGCCAGCAGTTACATCAGGGACACCGGGGAGCTGTTTTTT
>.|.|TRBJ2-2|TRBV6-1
CASSEGTSPGELFF
TGTGCCAGCAGTGAGGGGACTTCCCCCGGGGAGCTGTTTTTT
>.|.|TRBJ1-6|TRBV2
CASRRPSSYNSPLHF
TGTGCCAGCAGGCGACCCAGCTCCTATAATTCACCCCTCCACTTT
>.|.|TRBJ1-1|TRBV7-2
CASSSLRNTEAFF
TGTGCCAGCAGCTCCCTCAGGAACACTGAAGCTTTCTTT
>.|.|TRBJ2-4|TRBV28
CASNRRSGSKNIQYF
TGTGCCAGCAACCGCCGGTCAGGGTCCAAAAACATTCAGTACTTC
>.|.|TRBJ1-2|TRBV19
CASSDPPGEDYGYTF
TGTGCCAGTAGTGACCCCCCGGGGGAGGACTATGGCTACACCTTC
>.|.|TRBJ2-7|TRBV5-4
CASSLWVYEQYF
TGTGCCAGCAGCTTGTGGGTCTACGAGCAGTACTTC
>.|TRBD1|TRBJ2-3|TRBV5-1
CASSWGTGDTDTQYF
TGCGCCAGCAGCTGGGGGACAGGGGACACAGATACGCAGTATTTT
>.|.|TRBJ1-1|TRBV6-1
CASSYGGSTEAFF
TGTGCCAGCAGTTATGGGGGCTCCACTGAAGCTTTCTTT
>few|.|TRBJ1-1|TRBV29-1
CSHGAGQATEAFF
TGCAGCCACGGAGCCGGACAAGCCACTGAAGCTTTCTTT
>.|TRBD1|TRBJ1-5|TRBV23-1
CASSQSSGQANQPQHF
TGCGCCAGCAGTCAATCGAGCGGACAGGCAAATCAGCCCCAGCATTTT
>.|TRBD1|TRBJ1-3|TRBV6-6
CASSRRQGAIGNTIYF
TGTGCCAGCAGTAGACGGCAGGGGGCTATTGGAAACACCATATATTTT
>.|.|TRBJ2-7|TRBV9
CASSVDAGRQSVQYF
TGTGCCAGCAGCGTTGACGCGGGACGGCAAAGTGTGCAGTACTTC
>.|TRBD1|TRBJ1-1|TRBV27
CAAYRQGPNTEAFF
TGTGCCGCTTATAGACAGGGGCCCAACACTGAAGCTTTCTTT
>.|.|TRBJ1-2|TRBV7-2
CASSLGRNYGYTF
TGTGCCAGCAGCTTGGGTCGCAACTATGGCTACACCTTC
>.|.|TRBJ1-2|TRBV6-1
CASSDRDNYGYTF
TGTGCCAGCAGTGATAGGGACAACTATGGCTACACCTTC
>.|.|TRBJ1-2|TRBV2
CASSEFPGDGYTF
TGTGCCAGCAGTGAATTTCCGGGAGATGGCTACACCTTC
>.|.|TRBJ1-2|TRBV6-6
CASSYSRNGYTF
TGTGCCAGCAGTTACTCACGGAATGGCTACACCTTC
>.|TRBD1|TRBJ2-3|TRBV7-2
CASSSGTGGKTDTQYF
TGTGCCAGCAGCTCCGGGACAGGGGGTAAGACAGATACGCAGTATTTT
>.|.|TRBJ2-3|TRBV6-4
CASSVFSGADTQYF
TGTGCCAGCAGTGTTTTCTCAGGGGCAGATACGCAGTATTTT
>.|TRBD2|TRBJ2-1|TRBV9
CASSVALQRGADEQFF
TGTGCCAGCAGCGTAGCTCTCCAGCGGGGGGCGGATGAGCAGTTCTTC
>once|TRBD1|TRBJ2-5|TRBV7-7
CASSWGGQGETQYF
TGTGCTAGCAGCTGGGGGGGACAGGGTGAGACCCAGTACTTC
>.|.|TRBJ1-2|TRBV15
CATSREDRGYTF
TGTGCCACCAGCAGAGAGGACAGAGGCTACACCTTC
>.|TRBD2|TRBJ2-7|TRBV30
CAWAVAGGTYEQYF
TGTGCCTGGGCCGTAGCGGGAGGCACCTACGAGCAGTACTTC
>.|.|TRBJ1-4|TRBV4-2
CASSYGAEATNEKLFF
TGTGCCAGCAGTTACGGGGCAGAAGCAACTAATGAAAAACTGTTTTTT
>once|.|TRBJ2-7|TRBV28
CASSFTRARVYEQYF
TGTGCCAGCAGTTTTACCCGGGCTAGGGTCTACGAGCAGTACTTC
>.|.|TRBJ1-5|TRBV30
CAWSVTGYNQPQHF
TGTGCCTGGAGTGTGACCGGGTACAATCAGCCCCAGCATTTT
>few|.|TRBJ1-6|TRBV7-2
CASSFGANNSPLHF
TGTGCCAGCAGTTTCGGGGCCAACAATTCACCCCTCCACTTT
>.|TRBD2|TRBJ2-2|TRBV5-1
CASRTPSGENTGELFF
TGCGCCAGCAGAACACCTAGCGGGGAGAACACCGGGGAGCTGTTTTTT
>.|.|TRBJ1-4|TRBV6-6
CASSYSQGPSSF
TGTGCCAGCAGTTACTCCCAGGGACCGTCCAGTTTT
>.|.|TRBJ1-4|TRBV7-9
CASSLEAATNEKLFF
TGTGCCAGCAGCTTAGAAGCAGCAACTAATGAAAAACTGTTTTTT
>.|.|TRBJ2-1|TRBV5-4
CASSLVRGKSYNEQFF
TGTGCCAGCAGCTTGGTCCGCGGCAAGTCCTACAATGAGCAGTTCTTC
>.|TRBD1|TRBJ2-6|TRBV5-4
CASNRQGSSSGANVLTF
TGTGCCAGCAACAGACAGGGGTCGAGCTCTGGGGCCAACGTCCTGACTTTC
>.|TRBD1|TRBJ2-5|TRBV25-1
CASSELAGGEETQYF
TGTGCCAGCAGTGAATTGGCAGGGGGCGAGGAGACCCAGTACTTC
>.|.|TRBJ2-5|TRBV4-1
CASSQDLDYTRKGTQYF
TGCGCCAGCAGCCAAGATCTGGACTACACGCGAAAGGGGACCCAGTACTTC
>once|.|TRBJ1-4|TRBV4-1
CASSQVLNEKLFF
TGCGCCAGCAGCCAAGTCCTGAATGAAAAACTGTTTTTT
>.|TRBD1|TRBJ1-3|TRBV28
CASSGYRGPGNTIYF
TGTGCCAGCAGTGGTTACAGGGGGCCAGGAAACACCATATATTTT
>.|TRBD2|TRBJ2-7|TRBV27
CASSLKLAGEYEQYF
TGTGCCAGCAGTTTAAAACTAGCGGGGGAATACGAGCAGTACTTC
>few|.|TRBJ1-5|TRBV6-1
CASSDGNSNQPQHF
TGTGCCAGCAGTGACGGAAATAGCAATCAGCCCCAGCATTTT
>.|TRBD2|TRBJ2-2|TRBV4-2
CASRAGGNTGELFF
TGTGCCAGCCGCGCGGGGGGGAACACCGGGGAGCTGTTTTTT